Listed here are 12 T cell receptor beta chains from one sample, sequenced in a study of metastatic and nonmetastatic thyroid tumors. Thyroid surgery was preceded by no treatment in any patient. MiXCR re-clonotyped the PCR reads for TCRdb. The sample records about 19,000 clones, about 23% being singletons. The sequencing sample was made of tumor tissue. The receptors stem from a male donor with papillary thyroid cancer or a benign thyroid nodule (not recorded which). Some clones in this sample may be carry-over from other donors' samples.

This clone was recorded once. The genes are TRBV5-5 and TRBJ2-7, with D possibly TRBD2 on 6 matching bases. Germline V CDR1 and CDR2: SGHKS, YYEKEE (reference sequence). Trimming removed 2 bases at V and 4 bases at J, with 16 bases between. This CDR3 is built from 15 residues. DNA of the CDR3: TGTGCCAGCAGCTTTTCCAGACTAGGGTTATACGAGCAGTACTTC. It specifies CASSFSRLGLYEQYF.

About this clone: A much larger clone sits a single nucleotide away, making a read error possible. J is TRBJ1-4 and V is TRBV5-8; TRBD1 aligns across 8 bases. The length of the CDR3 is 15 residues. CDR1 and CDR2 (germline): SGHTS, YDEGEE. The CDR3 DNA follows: TGTTCCAGCAGCGGGACAGGTCGAACTAATGAAAAACTGTTTTTT. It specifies CSSSGTGRTNEKLFF.

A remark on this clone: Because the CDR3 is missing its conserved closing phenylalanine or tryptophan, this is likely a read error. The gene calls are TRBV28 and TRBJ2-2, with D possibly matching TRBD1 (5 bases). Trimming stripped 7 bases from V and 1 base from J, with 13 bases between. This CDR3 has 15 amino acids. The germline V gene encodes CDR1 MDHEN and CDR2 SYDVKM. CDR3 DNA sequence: TGTGCCAGCATTTTTCTTCAGGGGAACACCGGGGAGCTGTTTTTA. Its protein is CASIFLQGNTGELFL.

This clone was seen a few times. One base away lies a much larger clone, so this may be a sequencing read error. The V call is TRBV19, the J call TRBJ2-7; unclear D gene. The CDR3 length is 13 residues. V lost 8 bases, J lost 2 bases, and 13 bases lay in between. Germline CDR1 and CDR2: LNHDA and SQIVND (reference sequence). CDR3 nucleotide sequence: TGTGCCAGTGGTACCCTCCTACCCTACGAGCAGTACTTC. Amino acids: CASGTLLPYEQYF.

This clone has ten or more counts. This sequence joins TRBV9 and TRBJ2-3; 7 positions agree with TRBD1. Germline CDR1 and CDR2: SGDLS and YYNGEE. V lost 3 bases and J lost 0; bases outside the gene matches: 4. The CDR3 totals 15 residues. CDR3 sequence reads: CASSEGAMSTDTQYF. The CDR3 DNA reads TGTGCCAGCAGCGAGGGGGCTATGAGCACAGATACGCAGTATTTT.

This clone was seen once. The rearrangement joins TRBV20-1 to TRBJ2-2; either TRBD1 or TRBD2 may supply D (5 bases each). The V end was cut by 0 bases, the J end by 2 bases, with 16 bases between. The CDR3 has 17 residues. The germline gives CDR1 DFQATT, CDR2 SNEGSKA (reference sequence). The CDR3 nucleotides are TGCAGTGCTAGAGAGAACTTCGGGACGGCAAACACCGGGGAGCTGTTTTTT. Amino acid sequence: CSARENFGTANTGELFF.

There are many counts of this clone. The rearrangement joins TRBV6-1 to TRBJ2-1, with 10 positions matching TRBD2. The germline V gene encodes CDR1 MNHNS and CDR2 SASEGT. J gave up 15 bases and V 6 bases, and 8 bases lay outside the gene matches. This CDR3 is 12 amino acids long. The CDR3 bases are TGTGCCAGCAGCCCGAGGGGACTAGCGTGGTTCTTC. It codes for CASSPRGLAWFF.

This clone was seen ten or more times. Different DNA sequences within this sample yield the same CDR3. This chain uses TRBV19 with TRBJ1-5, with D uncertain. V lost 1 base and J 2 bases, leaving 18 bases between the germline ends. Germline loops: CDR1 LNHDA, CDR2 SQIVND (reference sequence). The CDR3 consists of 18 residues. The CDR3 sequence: CASSIGIGRLGGNQPQHF. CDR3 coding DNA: TGTGCCAGTAGTATAGGGATTGGACGCCTTGGGGGCAATCAGCCCCAGCATTTT.

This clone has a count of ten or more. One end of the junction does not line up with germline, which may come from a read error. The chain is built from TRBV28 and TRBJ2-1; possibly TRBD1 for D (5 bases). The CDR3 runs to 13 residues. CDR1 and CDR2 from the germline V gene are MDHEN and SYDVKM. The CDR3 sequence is CASSRQWYNEQLF. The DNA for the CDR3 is TGTGCCAGCAGTCGACAGTGGTACAATGAGCAGCTCTTC.

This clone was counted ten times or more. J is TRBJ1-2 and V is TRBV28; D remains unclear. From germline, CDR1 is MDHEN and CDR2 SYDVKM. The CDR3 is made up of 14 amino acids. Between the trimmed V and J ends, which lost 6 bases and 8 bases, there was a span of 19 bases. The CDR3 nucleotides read TGTGCCAGCAGGGAAAGCTTCTCTCGGGGAGGCTACACCTTC. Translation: CASRESFSRGGYTF.

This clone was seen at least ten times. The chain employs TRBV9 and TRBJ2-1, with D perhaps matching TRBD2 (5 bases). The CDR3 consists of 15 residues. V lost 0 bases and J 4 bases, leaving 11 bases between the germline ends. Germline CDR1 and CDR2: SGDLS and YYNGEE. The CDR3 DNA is TGTGCCAGCAGCGTAGCCCTAGCCGAATACAATGAGCAGTTCTTC. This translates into CASSVALAEYNEQFF.

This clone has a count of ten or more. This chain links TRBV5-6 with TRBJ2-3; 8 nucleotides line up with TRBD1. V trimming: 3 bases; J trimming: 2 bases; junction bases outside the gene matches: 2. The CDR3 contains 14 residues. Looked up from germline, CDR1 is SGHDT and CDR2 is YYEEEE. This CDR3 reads CASSWTGYTDTQYF. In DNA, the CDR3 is TGTGCCAGCAGCTGGACAGGGTACACAGATACGCAGTATTTT.